This T cell receptor beta chain was retrieved from a study of cytomegalovirus exposure and HLA in healthy donors. Study in general: From HLA-typed donors, an early data release held some 80 million unique TCRs. General study points: A later analysis revealed that TCR association rates differed between HLA loci, peaking at DRB1 and bottoming out at HLA-C. The study listed approximately 160 cytomegalovirus-associated TCR beta chains. What a later analysis showed was that several of the most significant clusters appeared linked to common viral pathogens.

The PCR made use of 60 Vbeta and 13 Jbeta primers. Sequencing was performed with immunoSEQ multiplex PCR; in TCRdb, only in-frame clones are kept and a portion is missing. Among 99,000 or so clones listed, roughly 79% were seen once. Note on this clone: Its matching antigen is unknown.

The germline CDR1 and CDR2 sequences are SNHLY and FYNNEI. The CDR3 loop spans 13 amino acids. The V segment lost 7 bases and the J segment 2 bases; nucleotides outside the gene matches: 3. This receptor was taken from a man aged 60 to 69 in good health and CMV-seropositive. This chain connects TRBV2 to TRBJ2-5; 8 nucleotides line up with TRBD1. Material: PBMCs. This CDR3 is CASNRGYQETQYF. In nucleotides, the CDR3 is TGTGCCAGCAACAGGGGGTATCAAGAGACCCAGTACTTC.